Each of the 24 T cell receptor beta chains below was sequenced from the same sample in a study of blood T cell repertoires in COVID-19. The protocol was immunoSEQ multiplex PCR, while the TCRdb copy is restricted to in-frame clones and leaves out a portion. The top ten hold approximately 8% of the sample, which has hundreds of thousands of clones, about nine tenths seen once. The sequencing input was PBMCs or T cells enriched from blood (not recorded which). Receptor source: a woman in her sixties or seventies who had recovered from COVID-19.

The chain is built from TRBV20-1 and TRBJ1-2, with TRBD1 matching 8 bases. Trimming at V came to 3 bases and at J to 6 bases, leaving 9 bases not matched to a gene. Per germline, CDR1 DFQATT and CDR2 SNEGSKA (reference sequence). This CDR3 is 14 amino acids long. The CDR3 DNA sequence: TGCAGTGCTAGTGCCCCGAGACAGGGGAATGGCTACACCTTC. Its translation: CSASAPRQGNGYTF.

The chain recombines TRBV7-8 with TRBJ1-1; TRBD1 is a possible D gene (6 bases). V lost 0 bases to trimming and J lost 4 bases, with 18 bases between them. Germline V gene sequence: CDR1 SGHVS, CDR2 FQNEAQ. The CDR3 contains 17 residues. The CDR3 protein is CASSLAGSGALSTEAFF. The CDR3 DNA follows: TGTGCCAGCAGCTTAGCAGGGTCAGGGGCCCTATCCACTGAAGCTTTCTTT.

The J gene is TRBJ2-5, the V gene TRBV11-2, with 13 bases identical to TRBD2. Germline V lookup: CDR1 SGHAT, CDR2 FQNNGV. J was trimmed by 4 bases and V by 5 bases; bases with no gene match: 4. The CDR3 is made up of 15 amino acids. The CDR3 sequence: CASSKGLAGVETQYF. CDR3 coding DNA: TGTGCCAGCAGCAAAGGACTAGCGGGGGTAGAGACCCAGTACTTC. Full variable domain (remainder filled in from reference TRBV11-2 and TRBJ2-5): EAGVAQSPRYKIIEKRQSVAFWCNPISGHATLYWYQQILGQGPKLLIQFQNNGVVDDSQLPKDRFSAERLKGVDSTLKIQPAKLEDSAVYLCASSKGLAGVETQYFGPGTRLLVL.

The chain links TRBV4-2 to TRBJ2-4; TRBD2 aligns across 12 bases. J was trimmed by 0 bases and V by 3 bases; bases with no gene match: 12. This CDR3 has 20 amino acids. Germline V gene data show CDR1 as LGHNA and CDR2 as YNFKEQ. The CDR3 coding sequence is TGTGCCAGCAGCCAGGTCCCGACTAGCGGGGGAGGCCTAGCCAAAAACATTCAGTACTTC. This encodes CASSQVPTSGGGLAKNIQYF.

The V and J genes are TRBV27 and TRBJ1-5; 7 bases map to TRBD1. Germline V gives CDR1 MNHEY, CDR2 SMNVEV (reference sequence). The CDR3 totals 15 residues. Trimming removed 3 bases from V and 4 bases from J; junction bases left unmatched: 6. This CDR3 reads CASSFLGGLNQPQHF. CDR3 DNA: TGTGCCAGCAGTTTCTTAGGGGGCCTTAATCAGCCCCAGCATTTT.

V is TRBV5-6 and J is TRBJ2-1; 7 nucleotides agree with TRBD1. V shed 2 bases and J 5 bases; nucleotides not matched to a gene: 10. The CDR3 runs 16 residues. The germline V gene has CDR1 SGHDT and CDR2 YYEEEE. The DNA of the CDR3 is TGTGCCAGCAGCTTCGCTAAGACAGGGTGGAACAATGAGCAGTTCTTC. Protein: CASSFAKTGWNNEQFF.

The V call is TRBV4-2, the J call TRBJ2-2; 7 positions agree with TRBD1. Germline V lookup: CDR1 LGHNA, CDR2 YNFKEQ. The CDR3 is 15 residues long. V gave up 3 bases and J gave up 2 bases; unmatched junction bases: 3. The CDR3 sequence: CASSQGQINTGELFF. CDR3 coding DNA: TGTGCCAGCAGCCAGGGACAGATTAACACCGGGGAGCTGTTTTTT.

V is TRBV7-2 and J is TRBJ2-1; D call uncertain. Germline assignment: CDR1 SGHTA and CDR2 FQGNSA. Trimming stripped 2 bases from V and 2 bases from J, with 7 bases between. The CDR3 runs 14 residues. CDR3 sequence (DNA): TGTGCCAGCAGCTTAATCCCCACCTACAATGAGCAGTTCTTC. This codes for CASSLIPTYNEQFF.

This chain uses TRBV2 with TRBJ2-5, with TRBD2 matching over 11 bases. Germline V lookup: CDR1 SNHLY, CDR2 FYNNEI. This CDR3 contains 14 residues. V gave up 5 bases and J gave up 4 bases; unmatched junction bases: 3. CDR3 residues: CASSYSGGGETQYF. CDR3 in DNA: TGTGCCAGCAGTTATAGCGGGGGGGGAGAGACCCAGTACTTC.

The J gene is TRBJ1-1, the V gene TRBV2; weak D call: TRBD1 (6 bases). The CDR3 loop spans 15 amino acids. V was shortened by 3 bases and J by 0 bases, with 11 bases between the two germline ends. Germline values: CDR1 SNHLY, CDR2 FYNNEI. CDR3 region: CASSDTQGMNTEAFF. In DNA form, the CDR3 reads TGTGCCAGCAGTGACACACAGGGCATGAACACTGAAGCTTTCTTT.

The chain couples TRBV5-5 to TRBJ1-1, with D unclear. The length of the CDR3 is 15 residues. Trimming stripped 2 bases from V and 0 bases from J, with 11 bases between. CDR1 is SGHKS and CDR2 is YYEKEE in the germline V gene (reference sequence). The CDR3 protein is CASSFQVAVNTEAFF. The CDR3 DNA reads TGTGCCAGCAGCTTTCAGGTGGCAGTGAACACTGAAGCTTTCTTT.

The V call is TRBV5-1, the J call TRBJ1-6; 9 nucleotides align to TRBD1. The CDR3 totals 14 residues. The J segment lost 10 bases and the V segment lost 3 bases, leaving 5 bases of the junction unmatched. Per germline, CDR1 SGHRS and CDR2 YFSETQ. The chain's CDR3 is CASSWDRVGSPLHF. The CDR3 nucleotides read TGCGCCAGCAGCTGGGACAGGGTAGGATCACCCCTCCACTTT.

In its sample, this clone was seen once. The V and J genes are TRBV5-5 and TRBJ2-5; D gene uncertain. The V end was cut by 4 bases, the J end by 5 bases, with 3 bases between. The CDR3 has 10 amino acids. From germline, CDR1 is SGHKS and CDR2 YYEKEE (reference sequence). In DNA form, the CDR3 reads TGTGCCAGCAGCCGGGAGACCCAGTACTTC. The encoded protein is CASSRETQYF.

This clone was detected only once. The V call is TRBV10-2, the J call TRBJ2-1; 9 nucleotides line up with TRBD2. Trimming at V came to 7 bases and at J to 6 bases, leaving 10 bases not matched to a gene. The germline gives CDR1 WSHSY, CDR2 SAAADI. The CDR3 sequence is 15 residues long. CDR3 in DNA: TGCGCCAGCACACTTGCGGGGGGGCCTGGCAATGAGCAGTTCTTC. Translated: CASTLAGGPGNEQFF.

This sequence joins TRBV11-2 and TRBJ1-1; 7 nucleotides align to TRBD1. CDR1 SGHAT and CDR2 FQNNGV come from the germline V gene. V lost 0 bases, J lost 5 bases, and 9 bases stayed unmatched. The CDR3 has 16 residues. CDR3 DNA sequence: TGTGCCAGCAGCTTAGATATTTGGGTCAGGGGGACTGAAGCTTTCTTT. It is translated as CASSLDIWVRGTEAFF.

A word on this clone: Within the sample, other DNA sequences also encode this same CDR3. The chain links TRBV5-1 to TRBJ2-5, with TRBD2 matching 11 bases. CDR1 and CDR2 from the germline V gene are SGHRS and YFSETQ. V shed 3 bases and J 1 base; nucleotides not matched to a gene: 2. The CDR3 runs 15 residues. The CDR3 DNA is TGCGCCAGCAGCTCTAGCGGGGGGCCCCAAGAGACCCAGTACTTC. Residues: CASSSSGGPQETQYF. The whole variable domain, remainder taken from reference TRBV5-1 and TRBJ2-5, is KAGVTQTPRYLIKTRGQQVTLSCSPISGHRSVSWYQQTPGQGLQFLFEYFSETQRNKGNFPGRFSGRQFSNSRSEMNVSTLELGDSALYLCASSSSGGPQETQYFGPGTRLLVL.

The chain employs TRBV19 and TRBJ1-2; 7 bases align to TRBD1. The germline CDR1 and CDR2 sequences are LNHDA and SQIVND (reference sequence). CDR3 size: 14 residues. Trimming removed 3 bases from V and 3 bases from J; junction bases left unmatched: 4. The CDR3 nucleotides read TGTGCCAGTAGTATCACAGGGGACGACTATGGCTACACCTTC. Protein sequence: CASSITGDDYGYTF. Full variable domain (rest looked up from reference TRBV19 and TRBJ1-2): DGGITQSPKYLFRKEGQNVTLSCEQNLNHDAMYWYRQDPGQGLRLIYYSQIVNDFQKGDIAEGYSVSREKKESFPLTVTSAQKNPTAFYLCASSITGDDYGYTFGSGTRLTVV.

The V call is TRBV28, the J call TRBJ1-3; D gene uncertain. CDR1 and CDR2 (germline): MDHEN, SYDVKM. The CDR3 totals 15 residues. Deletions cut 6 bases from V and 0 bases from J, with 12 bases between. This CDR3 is CASSPGDNSGNTIYF. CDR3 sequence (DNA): TGTGCCAGCAGCCCCGGGGATAACTCTGGAAACACCATATATTTT.

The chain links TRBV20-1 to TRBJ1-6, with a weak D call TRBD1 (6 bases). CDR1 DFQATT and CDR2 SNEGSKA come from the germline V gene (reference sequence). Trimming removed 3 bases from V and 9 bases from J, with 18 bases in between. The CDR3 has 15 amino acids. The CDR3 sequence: CSASPWGGGGSPLHF. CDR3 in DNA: TGCAGTGCTAGTCCTTGGGGAGGGGGAGGTTCACCCCTCCACTTT.

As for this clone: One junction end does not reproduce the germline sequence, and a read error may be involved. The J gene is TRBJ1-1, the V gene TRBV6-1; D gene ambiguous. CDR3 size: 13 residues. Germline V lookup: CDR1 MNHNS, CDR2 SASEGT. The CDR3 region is CASSEERNTEAFF. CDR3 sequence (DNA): TGTGCCAGCAGCGAAGAGAGGAACACTGAAGCTTTCTTT.

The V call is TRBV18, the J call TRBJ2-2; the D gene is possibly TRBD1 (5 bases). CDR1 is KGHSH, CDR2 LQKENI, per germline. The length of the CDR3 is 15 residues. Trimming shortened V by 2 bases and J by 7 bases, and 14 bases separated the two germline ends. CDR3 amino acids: CASSPVSGPVGELFF. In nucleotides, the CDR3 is TGTGCCAGCTCACCAGTTTCAGGGCCGGTCGGGGAGCTGTTTTTT.

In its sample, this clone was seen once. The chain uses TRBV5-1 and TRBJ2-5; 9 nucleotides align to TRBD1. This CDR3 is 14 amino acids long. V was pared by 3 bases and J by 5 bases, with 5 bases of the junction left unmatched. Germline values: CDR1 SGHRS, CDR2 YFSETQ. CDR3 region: CASSSGQGLETQYF. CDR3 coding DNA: TGCGCCAGCAGCTCCGGACAGGGGCTGGAGACCCAGTACTTC. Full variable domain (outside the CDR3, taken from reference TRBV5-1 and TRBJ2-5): KAGVTQTPRYLIKTRGQQVTLSCSPISGHRSVSWYQQTPGQGLQFLFEYFSETQRNKGNFPGRFSGRQFSNSRSEMNVSTLELGDSALYLCASSSGQGLETQYFGPGTRLLVL.

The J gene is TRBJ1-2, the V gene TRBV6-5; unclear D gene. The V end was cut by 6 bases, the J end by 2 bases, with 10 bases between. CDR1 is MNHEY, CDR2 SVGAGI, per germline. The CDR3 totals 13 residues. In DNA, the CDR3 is TGTGCCAGCAGGTCCTCGGGGAACTATGGCTACACCTTC. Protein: CASRSSGNYGYTF.

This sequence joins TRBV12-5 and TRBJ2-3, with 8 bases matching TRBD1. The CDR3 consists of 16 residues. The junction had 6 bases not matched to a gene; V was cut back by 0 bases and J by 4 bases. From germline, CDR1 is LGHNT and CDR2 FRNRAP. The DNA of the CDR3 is TGTGCTAGTGGTTTGGTAATCGGACAGGGACCAGATACGCAGTATTTT. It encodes CASGLVIGQGPDTQYF.